This TCR beta chain was sequenced in a study of regulatory T cells in long-lasting Graves disease. To make TCR beta libraries, researchers used iRepertoire HTBI primers and Arm-PCR of CDR3 regions. A single record per CDR3 protein comes from TCRdb applying MiXCR to the multiplex PCR reads. The data show about 310,000 distinct CDR3 sequences, with more than 20% seen just once and approximately 60% held by the top ten. Regarding time point: persistent/refractory GD, antithyroid drugs over 5 years with positive TRAb. The TCR library was made from RNA extracted from PBMCs. Sequenced material: peripheral blood mononuclear cells (PBMCs), taken when the disease was refractory, from a patient treated with antithyroid drugs. The TCR comes from a female donor with Graves disease.

The chain's CDR3 is CASSRTVSGNTIYF. As DNA, the CDR3 is TGTGCCAGCAGCCGGACAGTCTCTGGAAACACCATATATTTT. The gene calls are TRBV5-5 and TRBJ1-3; TRBD1 might be the D (6 bases). V dropped 4 bases and J dropped 0 bases, with 8 bases sitting between them. CDR1 is SGHKS and CDR2 is YYEKEE in the germline V gene (reference sequence). The CDR3 runs to 14 residues.